The 19 T cell receptor beta chains given below trace back to one sample, sequenced in a study of T cell repertoires in cytomegalovirus infection (dated by TCRdb to the late 2010s). The instrument was an Illumina HiSeq 1500. TCRdb ran its own pipeline on the public reads, namely fastp trimming at Q25 and MiXCR clone calling, and kept in-frame beta chains. Under each unique CDR3 protein, matching rows form one entry showing the most common genes and DNA. In this sample the table shows a few hundred thousand distinct CDR3 sequences, approximately 25% of which occur a single time. 10% to 15% of the sample goes to the ten largest clones. For these TCRs, the target antigens are not known. The treatment or condition tag for this specimen amounts to: in vitro stimulation with specific CMV peptide epitopes to enrich CMV-specific T cells. This specimen was cultured PBMCs, taken from culture after CMV antigen stimulation. Source of these receptors: a human donor in good health (CMV status not recorded). Some clones in this sample may be carry-over from other donors' samples.

The gene calls are TRBV7-9 and TRBJ1-2, with 8 bases fitting TRBD1. The junction had 20 bases not matched to a gene; V was cut back by 4 bases and J by 4 bases. Germline CDR1 reads SEHNR; CDR2 reads FQNEAQ (reference sequence). The CDR3 covers 19 residues. Here the CDR3 reads CASSSYTQMTGALSYGYTF. CDR3 nucleotide sequence: TGTGCCAGCAGCTCCTACACCCAGATGACAGGGGCCCTTAGCTATGGCTACACCTTC. The whole variable domain, remainder taken from reference TRBV7-9 and TRBJ1-2, is DTGVSQNPRHKITKRGQNVTFRCDPISEHNRLYWYRQTLGQGPEFLTYFQNEAQLEKSRLLSDRFSAERPKGSFSTLEIQRTEQGDSAMYLCASSSYTQMTGALSYGYTFGSGTRLTVV.

This clonotype was detected once. The chain uses TRBV2 and TRBJ2-2; D is perhaps TRBD1 (5 bases). This CDR3 is built from 15 residues. The germline V gene encodes CDR1 SNHLY and CDR2 FYNNEI. V was clipped by 4 bases and J by 1 base, with 10 bases between them. Here the CDR3 reads CASSVTVENTGELFF. The CDR3 DNA is TGTGCCAGCAGTGTGACAGTTGAGAACACCGGGGAGCTGTTTTTT. Using reference TRBV2 and TRBJ2-2 for the parts outside the CDR3, the full variable domain is EPEVTQTPSHQVTQMGQEVILRCVPISNHLYFYWYRQILGQKVEFLVSFYNNEISEKSEIFDDQFSVERPDGSNFTLKIRSTKLEDSAMYFCASSVTVENTGELFFGEGSRLTVL.

The chain recombines TRBV10-3 with TRBJ2-5; 10 nucleotides align to TRBD1. The ends lost 3 bases at V and 2 bases at J; junction bases unmatched: 3. This CDR3 has 15 amino acids. Germline V gene sequence: CDR1 ENHRY, CDR2 SYGVKD. In DNA, the CDR3 is TGTGCCATCAGTGACCCGGGACAGGGGCAAGAGACCCAGTACTTC. Encoded protein: CAISDPGQGQETQYF.

This clonotype has a handful of counts. The rearrangement uses TRBV29-1 and TRBJ2-7, with 11 bases matching TRBD1. The CDR3 runs 13 residues. Germline assignment: CDR1 SQVTM and CDR2 ANQGSEA. V gave up 6 bases and J gave up 6 bases; unmatched junction bases: 7. CDR3 bases: TGCAGCGTAATCCGGGACAGGGGGAGCGAGCAGTACTTC. The encoded protein is CSVIRDRGSEQYF.

As for this clonotype: A read error is likely, as this CDR3 ends without the conserved phenylalanine or tryptophan. This sequence joins TRBV11-3 and TRBJ2-3, with 13 bases aligning to TRBD2. This CDR3 has 16 amino acids. Germline V gene data show CDR1 as SGHNT and CDR2 as YENEEA. J lost 5 bases, V lost 5 bases, and 7 bases had no gene match. The CDR3 loop reads CASSPGLAGVVDTQYY. The CDR3, as DNA: TGTGCCAGCAGCCCAGGACTAGCGGGAGTTGTAGATACGCAGTATTAT.

This clonotype was counted only a few times. The CDR3 DNA reads TGTGCCAGCAGCCCTGGAGGCTCGGCGGTATATGGCTACACCTTC. It specifies CASSPGGSAVYGYTF. This rearrangement joins TRBV4-2 to TRBJ1-2; no clear D gene. Trimming cost V 4 bases and J 5 bases, with 17 bases left between them. Germline V CDR1 and CDR2: LGHNA, YNFKEQ. The CDR3 is made up of 15 amino acids.

This sequence joins TRBV12-3 or TRBV12-4 and TRBJ1-1; 7 nucleotides align to TRBD1. J was trimmed by 4 bases and V by 7 bases; bases with no gene match: 12. This CDR3 region has 15 residues. CDR3 loop: CASTGLTRGPTEAFF. CDR3 sequence (DNA): TGTGCCAGCACCGGTTTAACAAGGGGGCCCACTGAAGCTTTCTTT.

This rearrangement joins TRBV7-9 to TRBJ2-4, with a weak D call TRBD2 (6 bases). The CDR3 consists of 15 residues. Germline V lookup: CDR1 SEHNR, CDR2 FQNEAQ (reference sequence). V lost 10 bases and J 2 bases, leaving 18 bases between the germline ends. The CDR3 coding sequence is TGTGCCACCCAAGGAGGGTTGGGGTCCAAAAACATTCAGTACTTC. This gives the protein CATQGGLGSKNIQYF.

The chain couples TRBV7-2 to TRBJ1-5; D unclear. The CDR3 sequence is 14 residues long. The ends were cut back, 5 bases at V and 2 bases at J, with 10 bases in the middle. Germline CDR1 reads SGHTA; CDR2 reads FQGNSA. The CDR3 spells CASSPRSGNQPQHF. The CDR3, as DNA: TGTGCCAGCAGCCCACGGTCGGGCAATCAGCCCCAGCATTTT.

This chain connects TRBV19 to TRBJ1-2; TRBD1 matches at 8 bases. This CDR3 region has 16 residues. V lost 5 bases, J lost 6 bases, and 14 bases stayed unmatched. Germline CDR1 reads LNHDA; CDR2 reads SQIVND (reference sequence). The CDR3 loop reads CASSSLTGDSFNGYTF. CDR3 coding DNA: TGTGCCAGTAGTTCCCTGACAGGGGACTCCTTTAATGGCTACACCTTC.

This rearrangement joins TRBV4-2 to TRBJ2-2; a weak D match, TRBD2 (6 bases). From germline, CDR1 is LGHNA and CDR2 YNFKEQ. Deletions cut 1 base from V and 5 bases from J, with 20 bases between. The CDR3 spans 18 residues. CDR3 loop: CASSQGFADSGVTGELFF. For the CDR3, the DNA is TGTGCCAGCAGCCAAGGTTTTGCGGATTCGGGGGTGACCGGGGAGCTGTTTTTT.

The chain links TRBV4-3 to TRBJ1-1; D may be TRBD1 (5 bases). The V and J ends lost 3 bases and 8 bases respectively, with 16 bases between them. This CDR3 is 14 amino acids long. The germline V gene encodes CDR1 LGHNA and CDR2 YSLEER. This CDR3 reads CASSQNRAAGEAFF. The DNA for the CDR3 is TGCGCCAGCAGCCAGAATCGGGCGGCAGGGGAAGCTTTCTTT.

The chain joins TRBV7-2 to TRBJ1-6; D is undetermined. This CDR3 is built from 14 residues. The V gene lost 8 bases and the J gene lost 10 bases, with 18 bases spanning the gap. In germline, CDR1 is SGHTA, CDR2 FQGNSA. CDR3 in amino acids: CASATRDGKSPLHF. The CDR3 nucleotides are TGTGCCAGCGCCACACGGGATGGGAAATCACCCCTCCACTTT.

The rearrangement joins TRBV7-2 to TRBJ2-3; 7 bases fit TRBD1. Germline CDR1 reads SGHTA; CDR2 reads FQGNSA. The length of the CDR3 is 15 residues. The ends lost 5 bases at V and 1 base at J; junction bases unmatched: 6. The CDR3 sequence: CASSPGQPRTDTQYF. The CDR3 nucleotides read TGTGCCAGCAGCCCGGGACAGCCTCGCACAGATACGCAGTATTTT.

The V and J genes are TRBV10-2 and TRBJ2-2; 12 bases align to TRBD2. This CDR3 region has 17 residues. After removal of 5 bases from V and 7 bases from J, the junction contained 11 bases not matched to a gene. Germline V lookup: CDR1 WSHSY, CDR2 SAAADI. This CDR3 reads CASSQYLAGGSYGELFF. The DNA for the CDR3 is TGCGCCAGCAGTCAATACCTAGCGGGAGGGTCTTACGGGGAGCTGTTTTTT.

V is TRBV7-2 and J is TRBJ2-6, with TRBD1 matching over 10 bases. Germline V gives CDR1 SGHTA, CDR2 FQGNSA. Trimming cost V 7 bases and J 1 base; bases outside gene matches: 10. The CDR3 is 18 residues long. The CDR3 protein is CASKTAGTGVSGANVLTF. CDR3 bases: TGTGCCAGCAAGACCGCCGGGACAGGGGTATCTGGGGCCAACGTCCTGACTTTC.

This clonotype was detected a few times. The rearrangement uses TRBV14 and TRBJ1-1, with D possibly being TRBD1 (5 bases). The V gene's germline CDR1 is SGHDN and CDR2 FVKESK. The CDR3 spans 14 residues. V shed 0 bases and J shed 4 bases, with 9 bases lying between them. In nucleotides, the CDR3 is TGTGCCAGCAGCCAAGATGGGGGGATCACTGAAGCTTTCTTT. It encodes CASSQDGGITEAFF. The whole variable domain, filled in from reference TRBV14 and TRBJ1-1, reads EAGVTQFPSHSVIEKGQTVTLRCDPISGHDNLYWYRRVMGKEIKFLLHFVKESKQDESGMPNNRFLAERTGGTYSTLKVQPAELEDSGVYFCASSQDGGITEAFFGQGTRLTVV.

The sample holds a few counts of this clonotype. The J gene is TRBJ1-1, the V gene TRBV19; the D gene is possibly TRBD1 (6 bases). Germline CDR1 is LNHDA and CDR2 is SQIVND (reference sequence). V was trimmed by 5 bases and J by 4 bases, leaving 17 bases between them. The CDR3 loop spans 15 amino acids. The CDR3: CASSVITGRGTEAFF. The CDR3 nucleotides read TGTGCCAGTAGTGTCATTACAGGGAGAGGCACTGAAGCTTTCTTT. The full variable domain, completed using reference TRBV19 and TRBJ1-1, is DGGITQSPKYLFRKEGQNVTLSCEQNLNHDAMYWYRQDPGQGLRLIYYSQIVNDFQKGDIAEGYSVSREKKESFPLTVTSAQKNPTAFYLCASSVITGRGTEAFFGQGTRLTVV.

The gene calls are TRBV19 and TRBJ1-3; D gene uncertain. Germline-derived CDR1 and CDR2 are LNHDA and SQIVND (reference sequence). V shed 4 bases and J shed 1 base, with 11 bases lying between them. The CDR3 has 15 amino acids. This CDR3 is CASSTPASSGNTIYF. As DNA, the CDR3 is TGTGCCAGTAGTACGCCAGCTTCTTCTGGAAACACCATATATTTT. The whole variable domain, remainder taken from reference TRBV19 and TRBJ1-3, is DGGITQSPKYLFRKEGQNVTLSCEQNLNHDAMYWYRQDPGQGLRLIYYSQIVNDFQKGDIAEGYSVSREKKESFPLTVTSAQKNPTAFYLCASSTPASSGNTIYFGEGSWLTVV.